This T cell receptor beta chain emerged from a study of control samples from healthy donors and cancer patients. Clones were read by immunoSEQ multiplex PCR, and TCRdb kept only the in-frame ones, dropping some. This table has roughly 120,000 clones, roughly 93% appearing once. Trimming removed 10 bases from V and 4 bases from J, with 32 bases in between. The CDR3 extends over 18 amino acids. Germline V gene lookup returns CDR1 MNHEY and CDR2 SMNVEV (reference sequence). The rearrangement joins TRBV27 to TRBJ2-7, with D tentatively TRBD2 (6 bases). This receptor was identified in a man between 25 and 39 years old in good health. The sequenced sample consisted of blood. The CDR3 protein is CATFTGTPTISVYYEQYF. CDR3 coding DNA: TGTGCCACCTTCACCGGGACTCCGACTATTTCGGTCTATTACGAGCAGTACTTC.